What follows describes a single T cell receptor beta chain. This entry belongs to a study of blood T cell repertoires in COVID-19. Study-level background: Specimens from acute and convalescent COVID-19 originated in the United States, Italy and Spain. T cells, B-cell-depleted T cells, or PBMCs supplied cDNA or gDNA.

As processed by the authors: Reference gene primer amplification gave estimated nucleated cell counts. Libraries were prepared by immunoSEQ multiplex PCR; TCRdb keeps only in-frame clonotypes and omits some of them. The DNA was the basis for D and trimming; V, J and clone size are from that table. The sample shows tens of thousands of clones, roughly nine tenths of them seen only once. The length of the CDR3 is 11 residues. V was clipped by 3 bases and J by 3 bases, with 4 bases between them. From germline, CDR1 is SGHNT and CDR2 YYREEE (reference sequence). Sequenced sample: peripheral blood. The chain employs TRBV5-4 and TRBJ2-7, with D uncertain. The TCR comes from a man aged 55 to 70 with active COVID-19. The CDR3 protein is CASSSHYEQYF. CDR3 coding DNA: TGTGCCAGCAGCTCCCACTACGAGCAGTACTTC.